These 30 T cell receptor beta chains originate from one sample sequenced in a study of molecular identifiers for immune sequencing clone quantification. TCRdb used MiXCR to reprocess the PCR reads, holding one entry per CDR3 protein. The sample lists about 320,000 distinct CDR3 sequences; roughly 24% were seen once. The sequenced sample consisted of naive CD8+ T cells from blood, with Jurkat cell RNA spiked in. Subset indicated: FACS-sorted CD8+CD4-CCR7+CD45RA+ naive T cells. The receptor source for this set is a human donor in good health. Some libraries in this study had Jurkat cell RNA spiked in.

CDR3 bases: TGTGCCAGCAGAACTGGGACAGGGGGTATCACTGAAGCTTTCTTT. Its protein product is CASRTGTGGITEAFF. The chain joins TRBV6-5 to TRBJ1-1; 11 bases match TRBD1. The germline gives CDR1 MNHEY, CDR2 SVGAGI. V lost 6 bases, J lost 4 bases, and 7 bases stayed unmatched. This CDR3 is 15 amino acids long.

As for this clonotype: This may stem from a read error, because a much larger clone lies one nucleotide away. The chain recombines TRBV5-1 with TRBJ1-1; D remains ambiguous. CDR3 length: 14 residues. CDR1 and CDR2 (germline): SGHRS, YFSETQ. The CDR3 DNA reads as TGCGCCAGCAGCTTGGAGTACGAATCCACTCAAGCTTTCTTT. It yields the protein CASSLEYESTQAFF.

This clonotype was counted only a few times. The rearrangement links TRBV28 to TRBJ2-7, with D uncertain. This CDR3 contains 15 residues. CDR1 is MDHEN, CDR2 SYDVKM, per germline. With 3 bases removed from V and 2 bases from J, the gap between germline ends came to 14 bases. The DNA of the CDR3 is TGTGCCAGCAGTTTCGGACGGGCCGGAGCCTACGAGCAGTACTTC. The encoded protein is CASSFGRAGAYEQYF. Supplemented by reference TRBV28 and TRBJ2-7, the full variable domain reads DVKVTQSSRYLVKRTGEKVFLECVQDMDHENMFWYRQDPGLGLRLIYFSYDVKMKEKGDIPEGYSVSREKKERFSLILESASTNQTSMYLCASSFGRAGAYEQYFGPGTRLTVT.

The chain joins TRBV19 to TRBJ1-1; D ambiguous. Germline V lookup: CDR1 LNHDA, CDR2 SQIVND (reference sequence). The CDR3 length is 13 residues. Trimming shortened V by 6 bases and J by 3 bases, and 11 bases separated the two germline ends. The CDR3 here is CASRLRVYTEAFF. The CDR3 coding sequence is TGTGCCAGTAGACTAAGGGTCTACACTGAAGCTTTCTTT.

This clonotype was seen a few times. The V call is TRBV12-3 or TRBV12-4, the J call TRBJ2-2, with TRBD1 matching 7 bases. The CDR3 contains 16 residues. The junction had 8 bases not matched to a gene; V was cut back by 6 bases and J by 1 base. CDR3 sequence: CASSSDRAENTGELFF. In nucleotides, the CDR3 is TGTGCCAGCAGCTCCGACAGGGCTGAGAACACCGGGGAGCTGTTTTTT.

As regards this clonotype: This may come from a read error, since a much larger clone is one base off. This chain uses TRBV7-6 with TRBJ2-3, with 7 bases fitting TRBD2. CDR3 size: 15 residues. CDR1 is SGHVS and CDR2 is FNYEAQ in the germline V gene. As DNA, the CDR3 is TGTGCCAGCATCTTAACTAGCGCTAGCACAGATACGCAGTATTTT. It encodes CASILTSASTDTQYF.

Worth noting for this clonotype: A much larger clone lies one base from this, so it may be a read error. The CDR3 spells CSVEILGRGHGSYGQYF. DNA for the CDR3: TGCAGCGTTGAAATCCTAGGACGCGGACATGGGTCCTACGGGCAGTACTTC. This chain links TRBV29-1 with TRBJ2-7; the D gene is possibly TRBD1 (5 bases). Germline V gene data show CDR1 as SQVTM and CDR2 as ANQGSEA. CDR3 length: 17 amino acids.

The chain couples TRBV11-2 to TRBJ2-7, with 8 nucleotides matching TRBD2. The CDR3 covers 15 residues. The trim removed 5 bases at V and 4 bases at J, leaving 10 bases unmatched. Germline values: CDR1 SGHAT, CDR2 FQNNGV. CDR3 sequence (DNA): TGTGCCAGCAGCCCCCCAGCGGGAGATGGGTACGAGCAGTACTTC. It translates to CASSPPAGDGYEQYF.

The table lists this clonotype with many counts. CDR3 bases: TGTGCCAGCAGGCTGGGCTGGGGTAGAGAGACCCAGTACTTC. It translates to CASRLGWGRETQYF. The genes are TRBV5-8 and TRBJ2-5; D call uncertain. The CDR3 loop spans 14 amino acids. V lost 5 bases to trimming and J lost 4 bases, with 15 bases between them. CDR1 and CDR2 from the germline V gene are SGHTS and YDEGEE.

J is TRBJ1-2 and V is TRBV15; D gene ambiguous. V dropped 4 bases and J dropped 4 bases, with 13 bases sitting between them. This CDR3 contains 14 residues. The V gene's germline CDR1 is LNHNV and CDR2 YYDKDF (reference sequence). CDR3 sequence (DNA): TGTGCCACCAGCAACTTGAACGAACCCTATGGCTACACCTTC. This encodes CATSNLNEPYGYTF.

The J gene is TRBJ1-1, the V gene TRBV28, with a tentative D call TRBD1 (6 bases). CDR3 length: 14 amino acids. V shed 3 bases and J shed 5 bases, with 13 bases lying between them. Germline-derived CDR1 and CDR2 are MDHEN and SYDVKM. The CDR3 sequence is CASSLGAIPTEAFF. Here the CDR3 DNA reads TGTGCCAGCAGTTTGGGGGCTATTCCTACTGAAGCTTTCTTT.

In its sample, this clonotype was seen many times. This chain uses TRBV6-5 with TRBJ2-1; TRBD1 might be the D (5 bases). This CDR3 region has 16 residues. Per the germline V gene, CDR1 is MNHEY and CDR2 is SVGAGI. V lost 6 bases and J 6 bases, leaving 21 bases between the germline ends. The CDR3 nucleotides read TGTGCCAGCAGCTACGAAACTATAGGGGTCCCCAATGAGCAGTTCTTC. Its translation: CASSYETIGVPNEQFF.

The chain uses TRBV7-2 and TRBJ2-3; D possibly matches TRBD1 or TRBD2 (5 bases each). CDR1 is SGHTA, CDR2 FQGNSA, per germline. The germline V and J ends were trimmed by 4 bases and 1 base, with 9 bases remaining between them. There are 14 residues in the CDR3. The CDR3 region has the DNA TGTGCCAGCAGCTGGGACCTCGGCACAGATACGCAGTATTTT. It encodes CASSWDLGTDTQYF.

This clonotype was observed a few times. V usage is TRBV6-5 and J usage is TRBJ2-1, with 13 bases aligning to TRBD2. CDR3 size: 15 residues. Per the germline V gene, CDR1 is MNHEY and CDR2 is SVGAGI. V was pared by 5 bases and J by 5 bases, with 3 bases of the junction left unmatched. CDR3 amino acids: CASSKLAGGNNEQFF. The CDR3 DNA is TGTGCCAGCAGTAAACTAGCGGGAGGGAACAATGAGCAGTTCTTC.

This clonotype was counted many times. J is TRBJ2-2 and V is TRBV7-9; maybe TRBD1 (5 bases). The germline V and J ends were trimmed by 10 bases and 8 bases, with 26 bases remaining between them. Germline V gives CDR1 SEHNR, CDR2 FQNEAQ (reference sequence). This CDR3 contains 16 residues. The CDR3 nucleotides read TGTGCCATCCCGATACACCCCGCTGGGGCTGATGGGGAGCTGTTTTTT. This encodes CAIPIHPAGADGELFF.

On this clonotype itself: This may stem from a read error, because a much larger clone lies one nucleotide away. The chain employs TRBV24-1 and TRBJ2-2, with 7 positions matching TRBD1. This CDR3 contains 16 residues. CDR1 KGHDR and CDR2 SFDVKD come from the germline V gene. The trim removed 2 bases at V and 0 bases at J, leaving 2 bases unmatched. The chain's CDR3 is CATSDYDRANTGELFF. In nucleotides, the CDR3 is TGTGCCACCAGTGATTACGACAGGGCGAACACCGGGGAGCTGTTTTTT.

CDR3 residues: CASSLVGGPLETQYF. CDR3 sequence (DNA): TGTGCCAGCAGCTTAGTAGGGGGGCCTCTTGAGACCCAGTACTTC. The chain joins TRBV7-2 to TRBJ2-5; D could derive from TRBD1 or TRBD2 (6 bases each). Germline CDR1 SGHTA, CDR2 FQGNSA. The CDR3 has 15 amino acids. V gave up 1 base and J gave up 5 bases, with 14 bases separating them.

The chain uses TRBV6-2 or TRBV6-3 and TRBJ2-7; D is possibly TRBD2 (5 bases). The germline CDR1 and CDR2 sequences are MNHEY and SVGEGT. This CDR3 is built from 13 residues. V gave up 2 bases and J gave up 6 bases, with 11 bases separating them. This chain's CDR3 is CASSYARVPEQYF. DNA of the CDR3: TGTGCCAGCAGTTACGCGAGGGTTCCCGAGCAGTACTTC.

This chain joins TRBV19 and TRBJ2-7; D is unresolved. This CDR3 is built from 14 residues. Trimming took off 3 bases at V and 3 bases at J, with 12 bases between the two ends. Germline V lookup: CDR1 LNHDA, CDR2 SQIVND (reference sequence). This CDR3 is CASSIRITGYEQYF. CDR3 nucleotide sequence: TGTGCCAGTAGTATTCGTATCACCGGCTACGAGCAGTACTTC.

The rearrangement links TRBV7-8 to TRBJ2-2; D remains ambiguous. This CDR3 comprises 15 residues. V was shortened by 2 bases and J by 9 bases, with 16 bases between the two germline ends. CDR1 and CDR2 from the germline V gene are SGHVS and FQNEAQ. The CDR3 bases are TGTGCCAGCAGCTTAAACGAGGTGCGAGCCTGGGAGCTGTTTTTT. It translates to CASSLNEVRAWELFF.

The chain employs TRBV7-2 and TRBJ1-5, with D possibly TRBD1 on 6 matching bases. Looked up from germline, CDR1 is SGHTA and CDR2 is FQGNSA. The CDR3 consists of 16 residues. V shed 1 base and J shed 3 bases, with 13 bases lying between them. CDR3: CASSLEQGSFNQPQHF. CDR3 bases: TGTGCCAGCAGCTTAGAACAGGGTTCTTTCAATCAGCCCCAGCATTTT.

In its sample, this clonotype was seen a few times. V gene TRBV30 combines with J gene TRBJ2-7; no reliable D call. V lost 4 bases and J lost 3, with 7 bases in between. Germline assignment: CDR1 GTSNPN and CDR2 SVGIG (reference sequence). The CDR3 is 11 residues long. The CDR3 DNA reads TGTGCCTGGAAATGGGGCTACGAGCAGTACTTC. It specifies CAWKWGYEQYF.

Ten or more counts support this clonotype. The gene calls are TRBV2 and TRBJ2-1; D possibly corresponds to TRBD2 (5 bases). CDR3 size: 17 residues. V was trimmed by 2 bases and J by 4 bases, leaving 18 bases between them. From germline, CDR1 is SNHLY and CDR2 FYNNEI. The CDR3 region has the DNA TGTGCCAGCAGTGAATTTGTCGGGCTAGTAGCGTACAATGAGCAGTTCTTC. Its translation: CASSEFVGLVAYNEQFF.

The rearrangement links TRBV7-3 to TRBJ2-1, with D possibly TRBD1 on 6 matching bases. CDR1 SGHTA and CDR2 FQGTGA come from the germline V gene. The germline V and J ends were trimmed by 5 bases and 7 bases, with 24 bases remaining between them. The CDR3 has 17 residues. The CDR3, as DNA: TGTGCCAGCAGCCTCAGCCCCGGGTCTCCGGGGACAAATGAGCAGTTCTTC. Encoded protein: CASSLSPGSPGTNEQFF.

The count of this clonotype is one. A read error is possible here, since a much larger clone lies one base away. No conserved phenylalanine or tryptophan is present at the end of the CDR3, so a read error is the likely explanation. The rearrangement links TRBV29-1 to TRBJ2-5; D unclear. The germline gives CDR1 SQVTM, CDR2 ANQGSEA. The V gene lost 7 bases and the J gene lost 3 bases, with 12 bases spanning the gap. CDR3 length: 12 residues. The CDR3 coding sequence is TGCAGCGCATTGGGGAATGAAGAGACCCAGTACCTC. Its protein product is CSALGNEETQYL.

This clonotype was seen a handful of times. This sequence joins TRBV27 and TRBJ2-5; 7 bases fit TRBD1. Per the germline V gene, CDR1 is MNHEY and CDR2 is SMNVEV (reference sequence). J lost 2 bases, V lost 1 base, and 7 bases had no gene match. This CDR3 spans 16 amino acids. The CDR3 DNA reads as TGTGCCAGCAGTTTATTGACAGGGAGTTGGCAAGAGACCCAGTACTTC. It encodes CASSLLTGSWQETQYF.

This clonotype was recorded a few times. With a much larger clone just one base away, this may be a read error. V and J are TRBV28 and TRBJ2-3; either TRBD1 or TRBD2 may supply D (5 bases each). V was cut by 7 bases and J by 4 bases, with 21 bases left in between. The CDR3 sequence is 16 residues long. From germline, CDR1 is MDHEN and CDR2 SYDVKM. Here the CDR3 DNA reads TGTGCCAGCAACGCAGGGTCTATCCCCGGGGCAGATACGCAGTATTTT. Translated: CASNAGSIPGADTQYF. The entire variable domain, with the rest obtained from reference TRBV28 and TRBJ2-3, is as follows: DVKVTQSSRYLVKRTGEKVFLECVQDMDHENMFWYRQDPGLGLRLIYFSYDVKMKEKGDIPEGYSVSREKKERFSLILESASTNQTSMYLCASNAGSIPGADTQYFGPGTRLTVL.

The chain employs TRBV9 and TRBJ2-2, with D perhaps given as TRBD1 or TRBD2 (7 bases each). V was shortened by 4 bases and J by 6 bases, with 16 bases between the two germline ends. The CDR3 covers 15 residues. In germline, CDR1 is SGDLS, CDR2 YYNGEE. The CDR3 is CASSISTGRAGELFF. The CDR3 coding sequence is TGTGCCAGCAGCATATCGACAGGGAGGGCCGGGGAGCTGTTTTTT.

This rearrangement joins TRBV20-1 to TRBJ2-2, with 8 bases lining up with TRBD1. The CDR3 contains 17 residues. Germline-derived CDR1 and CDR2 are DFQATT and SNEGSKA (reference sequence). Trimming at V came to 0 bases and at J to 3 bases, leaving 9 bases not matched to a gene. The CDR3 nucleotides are TGCAGTGCTAGAGATACAGGGGGTGAAACTTACACCGGGGAGCTGTTTTTT. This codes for CSARDTGGETYTGELFF.

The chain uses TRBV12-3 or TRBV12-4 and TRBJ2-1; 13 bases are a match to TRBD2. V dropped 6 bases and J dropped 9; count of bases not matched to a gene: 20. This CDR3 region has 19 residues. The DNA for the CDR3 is TGTGCCAGCAGCCCCGGGACTAGCGGGATTAGTAGTCGTTTTTTTGAGCAGTTCTTC. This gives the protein CASSPGTSGISSRFFEQFF.